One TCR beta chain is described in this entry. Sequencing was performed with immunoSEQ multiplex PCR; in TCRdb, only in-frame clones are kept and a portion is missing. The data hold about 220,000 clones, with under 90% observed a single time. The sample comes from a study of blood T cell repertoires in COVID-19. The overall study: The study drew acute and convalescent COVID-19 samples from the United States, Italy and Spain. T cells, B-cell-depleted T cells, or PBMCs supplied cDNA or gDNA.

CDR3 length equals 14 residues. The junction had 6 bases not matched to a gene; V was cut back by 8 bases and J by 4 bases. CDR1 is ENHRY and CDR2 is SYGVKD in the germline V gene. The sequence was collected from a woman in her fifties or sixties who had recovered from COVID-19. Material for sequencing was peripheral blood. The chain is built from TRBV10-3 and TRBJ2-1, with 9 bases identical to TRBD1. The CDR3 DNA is TGTGCCATCGCGGGACAGGGATATTACAATGAGCAGTTCTTC. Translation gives CAIAGQGYYNEQFF.